This entry is about one T cell receptor (beta chain). Its antigen is as yet unknown. Libraries were prepared by immunoSEQ multiplex PCR; TCRdb keeps only in-frame clonotypes and omits some of them. The repertoire holds around 20,000 clones, with 77% as singletons. This sample was included in a study of OX40 agonist ivuxolimab in advanced cancers. Findings of the study overall: The study found that CD8+ T cells averaged more expanded clones than CD4+.

The ends were cut back, 1 base at V and 5 bases at J, with 8 bases in the middle. The CDR3 is made up of 14 amino acids. Germline V gene data show CDR1 as LNHDA and CDR2 as SQIVND (reference sequence). The TCR originated in an adult with an advanced solid tumor such as melanoma, head and neck, liver or kidney cancer. The chain joins TRBV19 to TRBJ2-2; D ambiguous. The sample was CD4+ or CD8+ T cells sorted from blood, taken in a trial of the OX40 agonist ivuxolimab. This chain's CDR3 is CASSIGFRTGELFF. CDR3 coding DNA: TGTGCCAGTAGTATAGGATTTAGGACCGGGGAGCTGTTTTTT.